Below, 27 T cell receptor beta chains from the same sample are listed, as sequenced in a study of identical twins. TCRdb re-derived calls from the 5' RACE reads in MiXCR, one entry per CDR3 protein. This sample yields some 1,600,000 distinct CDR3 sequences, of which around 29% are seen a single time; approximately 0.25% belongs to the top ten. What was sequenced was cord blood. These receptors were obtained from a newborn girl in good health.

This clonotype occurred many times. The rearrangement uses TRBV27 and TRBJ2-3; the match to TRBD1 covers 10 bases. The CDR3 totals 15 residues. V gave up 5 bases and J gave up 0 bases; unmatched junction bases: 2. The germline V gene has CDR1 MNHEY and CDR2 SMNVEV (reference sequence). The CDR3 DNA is TGTGCCAGCAGTGTGGGACAGGGGAGCACAGATACGCAGTATTTT. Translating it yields CASSVGQGSTDTQYF.

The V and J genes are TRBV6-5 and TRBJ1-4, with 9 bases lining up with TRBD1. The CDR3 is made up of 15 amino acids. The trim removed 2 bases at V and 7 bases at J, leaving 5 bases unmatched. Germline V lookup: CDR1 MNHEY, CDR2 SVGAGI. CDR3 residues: CASSYDGDRAEKLFF. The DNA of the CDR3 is TGTGCCAGCAGTTACGATGGGGACAGGGCTGAAAAACTGTTTTTT.

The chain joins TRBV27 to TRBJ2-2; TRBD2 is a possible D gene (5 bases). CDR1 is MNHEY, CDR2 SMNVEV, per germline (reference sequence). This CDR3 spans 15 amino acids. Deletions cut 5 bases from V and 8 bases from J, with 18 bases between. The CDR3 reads CASSPWTFPGGELFF. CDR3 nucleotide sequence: TGTGCCAGCAGTCCGTGGACTTTCCCGGGAGGGGAGCTGTTTTTT.

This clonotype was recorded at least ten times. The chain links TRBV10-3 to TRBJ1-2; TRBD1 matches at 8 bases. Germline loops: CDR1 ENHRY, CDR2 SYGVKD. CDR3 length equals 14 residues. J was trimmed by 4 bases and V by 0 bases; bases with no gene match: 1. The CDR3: CAISESQGGYGYTF. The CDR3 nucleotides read TGTGCCATCAGTGAGTCACAGGGGGGCTATGGCTACACCTTC.

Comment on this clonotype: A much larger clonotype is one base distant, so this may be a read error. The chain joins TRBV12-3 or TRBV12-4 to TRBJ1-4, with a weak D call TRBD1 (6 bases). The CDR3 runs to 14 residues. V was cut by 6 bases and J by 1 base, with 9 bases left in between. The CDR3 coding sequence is TGTGCCAGCAGCTACAGGGAAACTAATGAAAAACTGTTTTTT. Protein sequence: CASSYRETNEKLFF.

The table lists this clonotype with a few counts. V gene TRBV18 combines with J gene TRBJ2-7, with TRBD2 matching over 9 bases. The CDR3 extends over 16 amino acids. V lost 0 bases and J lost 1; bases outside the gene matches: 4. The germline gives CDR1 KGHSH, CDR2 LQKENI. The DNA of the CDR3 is TGTGCCAGCTCACCACCGAGCAGCGGGGGGTCCTACGAGCAGTACTTC. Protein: CASSPPSSGGSYEQYF.

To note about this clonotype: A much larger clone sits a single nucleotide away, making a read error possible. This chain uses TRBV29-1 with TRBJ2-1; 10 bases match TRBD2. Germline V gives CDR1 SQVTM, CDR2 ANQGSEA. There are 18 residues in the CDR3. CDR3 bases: TGCAGCGTTGGTGGCCAGACCAGCGGGAGGGGTTCCTACAATGGGCAGTTCTTC. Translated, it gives CSVGGQTSGRGSYNGQFF.

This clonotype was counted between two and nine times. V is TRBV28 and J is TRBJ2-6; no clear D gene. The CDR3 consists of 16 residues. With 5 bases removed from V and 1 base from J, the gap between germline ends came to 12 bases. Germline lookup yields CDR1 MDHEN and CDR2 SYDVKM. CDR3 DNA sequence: TGTGCCAGCAGTAGCTATGTGGGGTCTGGGGCCAACGTCCTGACTTTC. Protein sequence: CASSSYVGSGANVLTF.

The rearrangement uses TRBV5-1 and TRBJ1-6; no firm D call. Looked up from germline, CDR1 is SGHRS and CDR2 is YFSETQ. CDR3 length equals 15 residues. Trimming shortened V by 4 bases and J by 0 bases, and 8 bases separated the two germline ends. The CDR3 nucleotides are TGCGCCAGCAGCATGGTGACCTCCTATAATTCACCCCTCCACTTT. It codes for CASSMVTSYNSPLHF.

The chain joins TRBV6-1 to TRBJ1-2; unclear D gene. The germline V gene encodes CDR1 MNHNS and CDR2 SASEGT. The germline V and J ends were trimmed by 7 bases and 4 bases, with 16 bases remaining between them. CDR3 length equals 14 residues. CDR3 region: CASTSGAIVYGYTF. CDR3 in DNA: TGTGCCAGCACTTCCGGAGCTATTGTCTATGGCTACACCTTC.

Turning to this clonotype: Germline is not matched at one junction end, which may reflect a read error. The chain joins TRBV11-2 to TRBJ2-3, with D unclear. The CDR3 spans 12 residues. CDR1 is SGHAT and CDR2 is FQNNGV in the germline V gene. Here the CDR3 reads CASRSMYNTQSF. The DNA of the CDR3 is TGTGCCAGCAGGTCCATGTATAATACGCAGTCTTTT. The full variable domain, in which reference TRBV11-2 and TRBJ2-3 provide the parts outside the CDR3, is EAGVAQSPRYKIIEKRQSVAFWCNPISGHATLYWYQQILGQGPKLLIQFQNNGVVDDSQLPKDRFSAERLKGVDSTLKIQPAKLEDSAVYLCASRSMYNTQSFGPGTRLTVL.

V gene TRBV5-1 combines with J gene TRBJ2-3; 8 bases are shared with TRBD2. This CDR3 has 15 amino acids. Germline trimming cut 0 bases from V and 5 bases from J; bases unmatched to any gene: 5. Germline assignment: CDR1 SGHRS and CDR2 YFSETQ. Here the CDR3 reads CASSLEGGLGDTQYF. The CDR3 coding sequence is TGCGCCAGCAGCTTGGAAGGGGGACTAGGAGATACGCAGTATTTT.

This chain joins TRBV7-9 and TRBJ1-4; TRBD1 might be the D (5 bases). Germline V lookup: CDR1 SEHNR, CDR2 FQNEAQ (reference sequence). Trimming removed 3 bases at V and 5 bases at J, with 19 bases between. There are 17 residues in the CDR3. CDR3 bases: TGTGCCAGCAGCTTCGTAGACCGGGGCCTACGGAATGAAAAACTGTTTTTT. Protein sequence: CASSFVDRGLRNEKLFF.

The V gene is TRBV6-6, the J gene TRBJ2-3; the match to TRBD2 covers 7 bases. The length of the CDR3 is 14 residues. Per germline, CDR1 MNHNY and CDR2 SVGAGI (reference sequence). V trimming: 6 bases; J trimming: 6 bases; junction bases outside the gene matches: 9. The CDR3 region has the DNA TGTGCCAGCAGCTCCCCCGGGACTATCGATACGCAGTATTTT. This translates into CASSSPGTIDTQYF.

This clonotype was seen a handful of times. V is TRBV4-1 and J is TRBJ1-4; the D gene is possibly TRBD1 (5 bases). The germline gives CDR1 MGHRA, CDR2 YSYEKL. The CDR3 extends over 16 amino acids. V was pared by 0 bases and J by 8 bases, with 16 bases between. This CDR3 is CASSQEDRGVNEKLFF. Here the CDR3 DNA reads TGCGCCAGCAGCCAAGAAGATCGGGGGGTTAACGAAAAACTGTTTTTT.

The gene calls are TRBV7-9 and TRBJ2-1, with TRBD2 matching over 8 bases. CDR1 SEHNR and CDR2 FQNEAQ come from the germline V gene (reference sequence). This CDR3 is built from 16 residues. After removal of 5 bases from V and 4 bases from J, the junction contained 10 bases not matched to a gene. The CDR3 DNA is TGTGCCAGCAGCCCCTATAGCGGGGCGGGGTACAATGAGCAGTTCTTC. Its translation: CASSPYSGAGYNEQFF.

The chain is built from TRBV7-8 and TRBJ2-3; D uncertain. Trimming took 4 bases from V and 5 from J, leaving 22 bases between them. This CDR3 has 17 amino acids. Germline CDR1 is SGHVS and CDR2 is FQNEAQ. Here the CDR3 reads CASSSNPVGFRQDTQYF. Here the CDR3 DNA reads TGTGCCAGCAGCTCCAACCCCGTGGGGTTCCGTCAAGATACGCAGTATTTT.

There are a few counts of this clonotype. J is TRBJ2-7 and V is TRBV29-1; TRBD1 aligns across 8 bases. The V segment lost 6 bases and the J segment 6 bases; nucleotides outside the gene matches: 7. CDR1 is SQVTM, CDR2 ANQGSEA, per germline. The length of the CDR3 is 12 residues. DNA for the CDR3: TGCAGCGTGGGGGACAGGCCAGGCGAGCAGTACTTC. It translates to CSVGDRPGEQYF.

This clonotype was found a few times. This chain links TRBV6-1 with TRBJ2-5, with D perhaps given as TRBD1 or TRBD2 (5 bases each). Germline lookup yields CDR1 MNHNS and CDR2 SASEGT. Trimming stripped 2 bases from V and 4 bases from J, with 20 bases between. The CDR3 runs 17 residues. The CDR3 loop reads CASSELSGFEGRETQYF. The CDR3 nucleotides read TGTGCCAGCAGTGAATTAAGTGGGTTCGAGGGGCGAGAGACCCAGTACTTC.

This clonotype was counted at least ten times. The CDR3 DNA follows: TGTGCCAGCAGCCGGGGGACAACTAACCAAGAGACCCAGTACTTC. Translating gives CASSRGTTNQETQYF. The chain joins TRBV4-2 to TRBJ2-4, with D perhaps TRBD1 (6 bases). The closer fit of TRBJ2-5 to the DNA end suggests the J call may be wrong. The CDR3 spans 15 residues. Per the germline V gene, CDR1 is LGHNA and CDR2 is YNFKEQ.

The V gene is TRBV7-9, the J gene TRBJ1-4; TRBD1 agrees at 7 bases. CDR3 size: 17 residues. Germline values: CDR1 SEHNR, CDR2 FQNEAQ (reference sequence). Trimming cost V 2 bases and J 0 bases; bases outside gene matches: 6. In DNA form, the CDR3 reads TGTGCCAGCAGCTTACCGAGGGGGCCCGCAACTAATGAAAAACTGTTTTTT. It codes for CASSLPRGPATNEKLFF.

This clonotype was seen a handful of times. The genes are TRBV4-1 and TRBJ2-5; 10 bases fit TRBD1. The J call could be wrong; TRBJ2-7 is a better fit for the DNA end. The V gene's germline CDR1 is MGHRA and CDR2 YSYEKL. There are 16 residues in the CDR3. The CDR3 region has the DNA TGCGCCAGCAGCCAAGTAGCGGGACAGGGGCCTTACGAGCAGTACTTC. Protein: CASSQVAGQGPYEQYF.

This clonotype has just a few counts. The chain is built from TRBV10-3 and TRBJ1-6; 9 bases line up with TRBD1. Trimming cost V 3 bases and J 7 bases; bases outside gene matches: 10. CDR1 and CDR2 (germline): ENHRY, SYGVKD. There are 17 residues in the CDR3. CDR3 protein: CAISESGQGGRNSPLHF. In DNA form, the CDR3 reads TGTGCCATCAGTGAATCGGGACAGGGAGGGAGGAATTCACCCCTCCACTTT.

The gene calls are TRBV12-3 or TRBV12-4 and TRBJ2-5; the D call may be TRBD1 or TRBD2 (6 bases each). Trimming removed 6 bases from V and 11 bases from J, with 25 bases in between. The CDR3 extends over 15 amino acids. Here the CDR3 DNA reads TGTGCCAGCAGGCCTCCAGTGGGGGGCGAAAATGAGCAGTACTTC. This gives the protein CASRPPVGGENEQYF.

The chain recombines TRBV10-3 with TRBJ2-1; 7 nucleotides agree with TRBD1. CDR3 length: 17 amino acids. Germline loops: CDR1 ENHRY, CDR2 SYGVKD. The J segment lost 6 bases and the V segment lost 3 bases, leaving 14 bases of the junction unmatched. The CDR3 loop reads CAISDPGATKGANEQFF. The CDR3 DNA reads TGTGCCATCAGTGACCCCGGGGCAACCAAGGGGGCCAATGAGCAGTTCTTC.

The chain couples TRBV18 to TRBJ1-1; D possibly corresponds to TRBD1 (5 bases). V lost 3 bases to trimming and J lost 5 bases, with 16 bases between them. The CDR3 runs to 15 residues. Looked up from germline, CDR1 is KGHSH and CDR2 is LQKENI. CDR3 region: CASSPSDTPGTEAFF. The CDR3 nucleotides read TGTGCCAGCTCACCCTCGGACACCCCCGGGACTGAAGCTTTCTTT.

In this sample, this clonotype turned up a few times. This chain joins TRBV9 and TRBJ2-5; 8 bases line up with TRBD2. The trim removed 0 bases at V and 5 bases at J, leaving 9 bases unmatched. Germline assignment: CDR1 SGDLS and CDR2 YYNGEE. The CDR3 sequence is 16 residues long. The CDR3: CASSVGGSGIGETQYF. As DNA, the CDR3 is TGTGCCAGCAGCGTAGGGGGTAGCGGGATCGGGGAGACCCAGTACTTC.